The present T cell receptor (beta chain) was sequenced within a study of Graves' ophthalmopathy and Graves' hyperthyroidism. Amplifying from RNA transcripts, the study obtained TCR beta CDR3 regions. An initial RT-PCR round employing HTBI primers preceded a second-round multiplex PCR. Each CDR3 protein gets one entry after TCRdb re-called the multiplex PCR reads with MiXCR. The table shows over a million distinct CDR3 sequences, with 35% to 40% occurring only once. Trimming removed 5 bases from V and 10 bases from J; junction bases left unmatched: 8. This CDR3 region has 15 residues. Germline CDR1 and CDR2: LNHNV and YYDKDF (reference sequence). The evidence that diagnosis relied on was clinical symptoms, serum thyroxine, TRAb, thyroid ultrasound and orbital computed tomography.

Material for sequencing was peripheral blood or thyroid tissue (not recorded which). The genes are TRBV15 and TRBJ1-6; TRBD1 aligns across 10 bases. This clonotype originated in an adult man with Graves' hyperthyroidism. The CDR3 coding sequence is TGTGCCACCAGCGACGACAGGGGGCTAATGTCACCCCTCCACTTT. Translation: CATSDDRGLMSPLHF.